This record covers a single TCR beta chain. This entry belongs to a study of blood T cell repertoires in COVID-19. Study context: Some COVID-19 samples were acute and others convalescent; all came from the United States, Italy and Spain.

Authors' processing steps: Using reference gene primer amplification, nucleated cell counts were estimated. Sequencing used immunoSEQ multiplex PCR; TCRdb keeps in-frame clones, though not all of them. V and J calls and clone size are as listed in that table; D and trimming were resolved from the DNA. This table has roughly 100,000 clones, about 86% appearing once. V dropped 8 bases and J dropped 7; count of bases not matched to a gene: 6. The length of the CDR3 is 13 residues. CDR1 is ENHRY, CDR2 SYGVKD, per germline. Specimen: peripheral blood. The genes are TRBV10-3 and TRBJ2-3; 10 nucleotides match TRBD2. The sequence derives from a man aged 55 to 70 with acute or convalescent COVID-19. The CDR3 nucleotides are TGTGCCATCTTACTAGCGGGACAGAATACGCAGTATTTT. Translating gives CAILLAGQNTQYF.